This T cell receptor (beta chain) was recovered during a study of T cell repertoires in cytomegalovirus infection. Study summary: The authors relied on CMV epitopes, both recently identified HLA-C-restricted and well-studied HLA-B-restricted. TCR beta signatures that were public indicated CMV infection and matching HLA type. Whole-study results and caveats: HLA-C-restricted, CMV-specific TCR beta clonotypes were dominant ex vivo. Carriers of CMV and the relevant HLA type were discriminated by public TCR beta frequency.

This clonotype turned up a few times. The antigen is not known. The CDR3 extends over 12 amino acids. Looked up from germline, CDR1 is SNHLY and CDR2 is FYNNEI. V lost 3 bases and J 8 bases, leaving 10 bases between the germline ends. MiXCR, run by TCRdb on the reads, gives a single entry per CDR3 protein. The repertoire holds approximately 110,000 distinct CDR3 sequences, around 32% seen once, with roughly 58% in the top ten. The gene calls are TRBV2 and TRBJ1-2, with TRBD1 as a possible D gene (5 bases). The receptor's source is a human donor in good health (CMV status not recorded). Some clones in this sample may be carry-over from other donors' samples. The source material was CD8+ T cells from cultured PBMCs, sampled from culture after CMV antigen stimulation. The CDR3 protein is CASSDTWDGYTF. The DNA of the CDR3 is TGTGCCAGCAGTGATACTTGGGACGGCTACACCTTC. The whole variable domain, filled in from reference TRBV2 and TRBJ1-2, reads EPEVTQTPSHQVTQMGQEVILRCVPISNHLYFYWYRQILGQKVEFLVSFYNNEISEKSEIFDDQFSVERPDGSNFTLKIRSTKLEDSAMYFCASSDTWDGYTFGSGTRLTVV.